The rows below give T cell receptor beta chains drawn from one sample of a study of T-cell reconstitution after alpha-beta-depleted transplantation in children. TCRdb redid the calling of the PCR reads with MiXCR, one entry per CDR3 protein. Of 190,000 or so distinct CDR3 sequences detected, about 6.4% appear once; the ten largest clones hold 3% to 3.5%. The material sequenced was PBMCs from the stem cell graft donor, taken from the stem cell graft. The receptors derive from a human donor who donated a stem cell graft to a child with Wiskott-Aldrich syndrome. CDR3s include the opening cysteine and the closing phenylalanine or tryptophan. A D gene is named only where the DNA matches it firmly. Rows may omit the clone size; those that give it use once, few, many or a size class.

D	size	J	length	V	CDR3	DNA
-	-	TRBJ1-2	16	TRBV29-1	CSASPGSAPSNYGYTF	TGCAGCGCCTCCCCGGGATCGGCTCCCTCCAACTATGGCTACACCTTC
-	many	TRBJ1-2	13	TRBV12-3/TRBV12-4	CASSLYRQDGYTF	TGTGCCAGCAGTTTATACCGACAGGATGGCTACACCTTC
-	many	TRBJ1-1	14	TRBV7-2	CASSSSRGGTEAFF	TGTGCCAGCAGCTCATCCCGGGGGGGGACTGAAGCTTTCTTT
-	many	TRBJ2-3	15	TRBV5-1	CASSSPTSSTDTQYF	TGCGCCAGCAGCTCCCCCACATCTAGCACAGATACGCAGTATTTT
-	many	TRBJ2-6	17	TRBV5-1	CASSLGQSKSGANVLTF	TGCGCCAGCAGCTTAGGACAGAGCAAATCTGGGGCCAACGTCCTGACTTTC
-	many	TRBJ2-2	15	TRBV4-2	CASSQGSSDTGELFF	TGTGCCAGCAGCCAAGGGAGTTCGGACACCGGGGAGCTGTTTTTT
-	few	TRBJ2-3	14	TRBV14	CASSIRGSTDTQYF	TGTGCCAGCAGCATCAGGGGCAGCACAGATACGCAGTATTTT
-	many	TRBJ2-2	13	TRBV19	CASSIWGTGELFF	TGTGCCAGTAGTATCTGGGGCACCGGGGAGCTGTTTTTT
-	many	TRBJ2-1	14	TRBV20-1	CSAMFPTPMNEQFF	TGCAGTGCTATGTTCCCCACGCCCATGAATGAGCAGTTCTTC
TRBD1	-	TRBJ2-1	15	TRBV29-1	CSALGGTGHYNEQFF	TGCAGCGCCCTGGGCGGGACAGGCCACTACAATGAGCAGTTCTTC
-	many	TRBJ2-4	10	TRBV12-3/TRBV12-4	CASTSNVQYF	TGTGCCAGCACATCAAACGTTCAGTACTTC
TRBD2	few	TRBJ2-7	15	TRBV4-3	CASSPQGGFGGEQYF	TGCGCCAGCAGCCCACAAGGTGGTTTCGGGGGGGAGCAGTACTTC
-	many	TRBJ2-5	13	TRBV2	CASRVTREETQYF	TGTGCCAGCAGAGTTACTCGCGAGGAGACCCAGTACTTC
-	many	TRBJ1-5	12	TRBV6-5	CASSYSRQPQHF	TGTGCCAGCAGTTACTCGAGGCAGCCCCAGCATTTT
-	many	TRBJ2-1	15	TRBV7-2	CASSLGWDTYNEQFF	TGTGCCAGCAGCTTAGGATGGGACACCTACAATGAGCAGTTCTTC
TRBD1	few	TRBJ1-2	16	TRBV11-2	CASSLDIFGTGNGYTF	TGTGCCAGCAGCTTAGATATTTTTGGGACAGGCAATGGCTACACCTTC
-	many	TRBJ2-6	15	TRBV12-3/TRBV12-4	CASSFAGLGANVLTF	TGTGCCAGCAGTTTTGCCGGGCTAGGGGCCAACGTCCTGACTTTC
-	-	TRBJ1-6	16	TRBV12-2	CASRTTRTGRNSPLHF	TGTGCAAGTCGCACAACCCGGACAGGCCGAAATTCACCCCTCCACTTT
TRBD1	many	TRBJ2-1	13	TRBV20-1	CSARDGPGTGVFF	TGCAGTGCTAGAGATGGGCCCGGGACAGGGGTGTTCTTC
-	many	TRBJ2-7	14	TRBV12-3/TRBV12-4	CASSSRESDREQYF	TGTGCCAGCAGCTCACGGGAGTCGGACAGGGAGCAGTACTTC
-	many	TRBJ1-2	14	TRBV12-3/TRBV12-4	CASSLGGGGYGYTF	TGTGCCAGCAGCCTGGGTGGGGGCGGCTATGGCTACACCTTC
-	many	TRBJ2-2	13	TRBV29-1	CSVEGTNTGELFF	TGCAGCGTGGAGGGTACGAACACCGGGGAGCTGTTTTTT
TRBD2	few	TRBJ2-1	16	TRBV12-3/TRBV12-4	CASRPLRLAGRDEQFF	TGTGCCAGCAGGCCCCTCCGGCTAGCGGGACGGGATGAGCAGTTCTTC
-	-	TRBJ1-1	14	TRBV5-6	CASSSLDMYTEAFF	TGTGCCAGCAGCTCCTTGGACATGTACACTGAAGCTTTCTTT
-	-	TRBJ2-7	18	TRBV6-2/TRBV6-3	CASSYSVTGQGGFDEQYF	TGTGCCAGCAGTTACTCGGTGACCGGCCAGGGGGGATTCGACGAGCAGTACTTC
TRBD2	many	TRBJ2-7	14	TRBV4-3	CASSLGLAGGEQYF	TGCGCCAGCAGCCTGGGACTAGCGGGTGGCGAGCAGTACTTC
-	-	TRBJ2-7	15	TRBV10-2	CASRPPGDFLGEQYF	TGCGCCAGCAGACCCCCCGGGGACTTTTTGGGGGAGCAGTACTTC
TRBD1	many	TRBJ1-1	13	TRBV20-1	CRADRDTNTEAFF	TGCAGAGCCGACAGGGACACTAACACTGAAGCTTTCTTT
TRBD1	few	TRBJ2-2	17	TRBV11-2	CASSLYLSTGATGELFF	TGTGCCAGCAGCTTATATCTTTCGACAGGGGCCACCGGGGAGCTGTTTTTT
-	many	TRBJ1-4	13	TRBV5-1	CASSLGSGTVLFF	TGCGCCAGCAGCTTAGGGTCGGGGACCGTCCTGTTTTTT
-	many	TRBJ1-1	15	TRBV10-2	CASDQGPTLNTEAFF	TGCGCTAGCGATCAGGGCCCGACATTGAACACTGAAGCTTTCTTT
-	few	TRBJ2-7	14	TRBV2	CASSDRGSSYEQYF	TGTGCCAGCAGTGATAGGGGGAGCTCCTACGAGCAGTACTTC
TRBD2	many	TRBJ2-1	18	TRBV11-2	CASSFYHLSGVGMSEQFF	TGTGCCAGCAGCTTTTACCACCTGAGCGGGGTGGGTATGAGTGAGCAGTTCTTC
-	many	TRBJ2-1	15	TRBV6-5	CASSYQGLSYNEQFF	TGTGCCAGCAGTTACCAGGGGTTGTCCTACAATGAGCAGTTCTTC
TRBD1	-	TRBJ2-6	18	TRBV5-1	CASSSRDSNLSGANVLTF	TGCGCCAGCAGCTCCCGGGACAGTAACCTCTCTGGGGCCAACGTCCTGACTTTC
-	many	TRBJ2-3	13	TRBV7-2	CASSLTWPDTQYF	TGTGCCAGCAGCTTGACCTGGCCAGATACGCAGTATTTT
TRBD1	many	TRBJ2-5	14	TRBV4-2	CASSPGTDKETQYF	TGTGCCAGCAGCCCTGGGACAGATAAAGAGACCCAGTACTTC
-	many	TRBJ1-2	14	TRBV25-1	CASSEAGENYGYTF	TGTGCCAGCAGTGAGGCAGGAGAGAACTATGGCTACACCTTC
TRBD1	few	TRBJ2-2	15	TRBV5-1	CASSSGTGGTGELFF	TGCGCCAGCAGCTCCGGGACAGGGGGAACCGGGGAGCTGTTTTTT
-	-	TRBJ1-3	16	TRBV5-5	CASSFSGGSSGNTIYF	TGTGCCAGCAGCTTTTCCGGGGGAAGCTCTGGAAACACCATATATTTT
-	many	TRBJ1-1	15	TRBV11-2	CASSSGTHMNTEAFF	TGTGCCAGCAGCTCCGGGACACACATGAACACTGAAGCTTTCTTT
TRBD1	many	TRBJ1-2	14	TRBV6-5	CASSFGTGGDGYTF	TGTGCCAGCAGTTTCGGGACAGGGGGGGATGGCTACACCTTC
TRBD1	few	TRBJ2-7	15	TRBV5-1	CASSLRGQDYYEQYF	TGCGCCAGCAGCCTGCGGGGACAGGACTACTACGAGCAGTACTTC
-	few	TRBJ2-7	20	TRBV28	CASSTHRTAGPRANPYEQYF	TGTGCCAGCAGTACGCACCGGACAGCCGGACCCCGAGCCAACCCTTACGAGCAGTACTTC
TRBD1	many	TRBJ2-2	15	TRBV10-1	CASSEGTVNTGELFF	TGCGCCAGCAGTGAGGGGACAGTGAACACCGGGGAGCTGTTTTTT
-	many	TRBJ1-5	14	TRBV5-5	CASALGQGNQPQHF	TGTGCCAGCGCTTTAGGGCAGGGAAATCAGCCCCAGCATTTT
-	many	TRBJ2-7	15	TRBV5-1	CASSLGPTSSYEQYF	TGCGCCAGCAGCTTGGGCCCGACAAGCTCCTACGAGCAGTACTTC
-	many	TRBJ1-1	15	TRBV12-3/TRBV12-4	CASSLAGGVRGGAFF	TGTGCCAGCAGTCTCGCGGGAGGTGTCCGCGGGGGAGCTTTCTTT
TRBD2	many	TRBJ2-3	14	TRBV20-1	CSATGLAGESAQYF	TGCAGTGCAACGGGACTAGCGGGAGAGTCGGCGCAGTATTTT
-	many	TRBJ2-7	14	TRBV5-1	CASSLEGYSYEQYF	TGCGCCAGCAGCTTGGAAGGTTACTCCTACGAGCAGTACTTC
TRBD1	few	TRBJ1-6	14	TRBV30	CAWSVTGGNSPLHF	TGTGCCTGGAGTGTAACAGGGGGCAATTCACCCCTCCACTTT
TRBD2	-	TRBJ2-1	13	TRBV5-1	CASSLAGVSEQFF	TGCGCCAGCAGCTTAGCGGGAGTTTCTGAGCAGTTCTTC
-	-	TRBJ2-1	15	TRBV6-1	CASSELWTRNNEQFF	TGTGCCAGCAGTGAACTTTGGACGAGAAACAATGAGCAGTTCTTC
-	-	TRBJ2-7	13	TRBV18	CASSPPVSHEQYF	TGTGCCAGCTCACCACCCGTGAGCCACGAGCAGTACTTC
TRBD2	many	TRBJ2-1	15	TRBV3-1	CASSQMRLAGGEQFF	TGTGCCAGCAGCCAAATGAGACTAGCGGGCGGGGAGCAGTTCTTC